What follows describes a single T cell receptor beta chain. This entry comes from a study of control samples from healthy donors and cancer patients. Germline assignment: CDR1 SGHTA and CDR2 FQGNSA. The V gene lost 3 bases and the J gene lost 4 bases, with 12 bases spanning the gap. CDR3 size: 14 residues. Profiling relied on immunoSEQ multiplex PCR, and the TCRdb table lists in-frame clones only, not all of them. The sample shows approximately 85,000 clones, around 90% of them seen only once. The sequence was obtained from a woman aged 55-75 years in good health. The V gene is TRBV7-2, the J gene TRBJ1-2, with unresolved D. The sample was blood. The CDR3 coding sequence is TGTGCCAGCAGCTTTCTTAAGGAAAGCTATGGCTACACCTTC. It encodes CASSFLKESYGYTF.